This T cell receptor (beta chain) was recovered during a study of T cell responses to AZD1222 COVID-19 vaccine (dated by TCRdb to the early 2020s). Study-wide context: TCR sequencing was performed for more than 230 trial participants, of whom about 210 were given two doses of AZD1222 and approximately 25 were given two doses of MenACWY control vaccine. Trial participants were enrolled by age into subgroups of 18-55, 56-69 and 70-plus years, and about 150, 27 and 61 TCR-sequenced participants, respectively, were included in these subgroups.

The CDR3 regions of human TCRbeta chains were subjected to immunosequencing. The study's own analysis went as follows. Repertoire TCRs were matched against a reference library of SARS-CoV-2-specific TCRs generated with the MIRA antigen-specificity platform. Breadth was defined as the fraction of unique TCRs that were SARS-CoV-2-associated, and depth was defined as the fraction of total T cells that were SARS-CoV-2-associated. Using the MIRA data, each spike-specific TCR was mapped to the spike region that the TCR reacts to and placed in a CD4 or CD8 class. Log10-transformed breadth and depth values were compared by one-way ANOVA with Sidak's multiple comparisons tests. In TCRdb, the immuneACCESS table is reduced to in-frame sequences with V and J assigned. These tables do not hold every clone; where another copy was compared, an unresolved V gene accounts for under half, and the others remain unexplained. V, J and clone size are those of that table, while D and trimming were read from the DNA. This sample holds 90,000 to 130,000 clones; more than 70% were observed only once. About 3% of the sample is taken by the ten largest.

Turning to this clone: The specificity of this receptor is unknown. Per-base quality was not reported, and no clone a single base away is much larger than it.

Results the study describes overall, beyond this receptor: The vaccine-associated CD4 TCRs covered the entire spike protein, and the dominant responses fell in regions 160-218 and 743-854. In the small 56-69-year group, the increase in depth fell short of significance, most likely because of low power. After two AZD1222 doses, spike-specific TCR breadth and depth were significantly higher than at day 0 and than in MenACWY recipients. Reportedly, almost half of the unique spike-specific TCRs recognized epitopes lying outside the regions that are mutated in the B.1.351 and B.1.1.7 variants. Because no day 14 peak-response samples were available, repertoires were characterized only after the peak T cell response. Most participants were white British and females outnumbered males, and the authors suggested that clonal diversity may have been underestimated. Conclusions about previously exposed vaccinees are limited because only five or six AZD1222 recipients were SARS-CoV-2 seropositive at baseline.

The time point label here, explained by the study, means: baseline before first vaccination. The treatment or condition label corresponds to: meningococcal conjugate vaccine given as trial control. Samples from vaccinated people were obtained from the UK trials COV001 and COV002, which included a single-blind randomized controlled phase 2/3 trial of AZD1222 (ChAdOx1 nCoV-19) in healthy adults. For TCRbeta chain sequencing, PBMC samples were collected from trial participants at day 0 and at day 28 after the second dose. Sequenced material: peripheral blood, taken on day 0 of MenACWY control vaccination. The sequence derives from an adult in good health.

The nucleotide sequence reads TGCGCCAGCAGCTTGCTCGGGACAGACGGGAATGAGCAGTTCTTC. Its protein is CASSLLGTDGNEQFF. The rearrangement combines TRBV5-1 with TRBJ2-1, with TRBD1 matching 7 junction bases. The CDR3, from cysteine to phenylalanine, totals 15 residues. Solely the CDR3 DNA is kept, with 45 bases framed from the first base. From V the trimming removes 1 base and from J it removes 7 bases, while the gene matches leave 8 bases of the junction unaccounted for. CDR1 SGHRS and CDR2 YFSETQ were looked up in the germline V gene.